Shown below are 15 T cell receptor beta chains from a single sample sequenced in a study of T cell responses to AZD1222 COVID-19 vaccine. Clones were read by immunoSEQ multiplex PCR, and TCRdb kept only the in-frame ones, dropping some. The sample contains 90,000 to 140,000 clones, roughly 87% of which appear only once. The sample in question was peripheral blood, obtained 28 days after the second AZD1222 dose. These receptors all come from an adult who received the AZD1222 COVID-19 vaccine.

The rearrangement uses TRBV4-3 and TRBJ1-4, with 9 positions matching TRBD1. The CDR3 runs to 16 residues. Germline CDR1 and CDR2: LGHNA and YSLEER. The junction had 7 bases not matched to a gene; V was cut back by 3 bases and J by 5 bases. The CDR3 bases are TGCGCCAGCAGCCAGGCCGGGACAGGGTCGAATGAAAAACTGTTTTTT. This translates into CASSQAGTGSNEKLFF.

The chain is built from TRBV6-5 and TRBJ1-2; 7 bases match TRBD1. The V gene's germline CDR1 is MNHEY and CDR2 SVGAGI. Trimming cost V 10 bases and J 6 bases; bases outside gene matches: 5. The CDR3 runs 11 residues. The CDR3 DNA is TGTGCCACGAACAGGGGACATGGCTACACCTTC. This encodes CATNRGHGYTF.

This rearrangement joins TRBV19 to TRBJ2-5; TRBD1 agrees at 7 bases. With V trimmed by 4 bases and J by 5 bases, 4 bases remained unmatched. Germline CDR1 reads LNHDA; CDR2 reads SQIVND (reference sequence). The CDR3 is 13 amino acids. For the CDR3, the DNA is TGTGCCAGTAGTAAAGGGGGCGCGGAGACCCAGTACTTC. This translates into CASSKGGAETQYF.

Regarding this clone: The junction departs from germline at one end; a sequencing error may be responsible. CDR3 protein: CSVELAGGPNGVF. The DNA of the CDR3 is TGCAGCGTCGAACTAGCGGGAGGGCCAAATGGGGTCTTC. The J gene is TRBJ2-1, the V gene TRBV29-1; 13 bases fit TRBD2. Germline loops: CDR1 SQVTM, CDR2 ANQGSEA. This CDR3 region has 13 residues.

The J gene is TRBJ2-7, the V gene TRBV28; D remains ambiguous. This CDR3 region has 13 residues. Germline assignment: CDR1 MDHEN and CDR2 SYDVKM. The germline V and J ends were trimmed by 8 bases and 0 bases, with 11 bases remaining between them. CDR3 nucleotide sequence: TGTGCCAGCGGCACAGAGCTCTCCTACGAGCAGTACTTC. Protein: CASGTELSYEQYF.

This clone came up once. V and J are TRBV15 and TRBJ2-7; the D gene is possibly TRBD2 (5 bases). The CDR3 spans 16 residues. V shed 6 bases and J shed 2 bases, with 20 bases lying between them. CDR1 is LNHNV and CDR2 is YYDKDF in the germline V gene (reference sequence). This chain's CDR3 is CATSLLSGLGTYEQYF. The DNA for the CDR3 is TGTGCCACCAGTCTCCTATCCGGACTTGGGACCTACGAGCAGTACTTC.

The genes are TRBV6-4 and TRBJ2-2, with D perhaps matching TRBD2 (6 bases). V was trimmed by 4 bases and J by 5 bases, leaving 14 bases between them. There are 15 residues in the CDR3. CDR1 is MRHNA, CDR2 SNTAGT, per germline. The CDR3 is CASSADSGGTGELFF. The CDR3 nucleotides are TGTGCCAGCAGTGCCGACAGTGGGGGGACCGGGGAGCTGTTTTTT.

The V gene is TRBV7-2, the J gene TRBJ1-3; D remains ambiguous. The CDR3 has 13 amino acids. V was clipped by 4 bases and J by 1 base, with 5 bases between them. Germline lookup yields CDR1 SGHTA and CDR2 FQGNSA. The CDR3 region is CASSSRSGNTIYF. The CDR3, as DNA: TGTGCCAGCAGCTCACGGTCTGGAAACACCATATATTTT. The variable domain in full, with the rest retrieved from reference TRBV7-2 and TRBJ1-3, is GAGVSQSPSNKVTEKGKDVELRCDPISGHTALYWYRQSLGQGLEFLIYFQGNSAPDKSGLPSDRFSAERTGGSVSTLTIQRTQQEDSAVYLCASSSRSGNTIYFGEGSWLTVV.

The chain employs TRBV5-1 and TRBJ2-1, with a tentative D call TRBD1 (6 bases). Deletions cut 3 bases from V and 2 bases from J, with 21 bases between. This CDR3 spans 18 amino acids. Germline assignment: CDR1 SGHRS and CDR2 YFSETQ. The CDR3: CASSWGTTGTSTYNEQFF. The CDR3 bases are TGCGCCAGCAGCTGGGGGACCACCGGGACATCGACCTACAATGAGCAGTTCTTC.

This clone has a single count. CDR3: CASARQGANTGELFF. CDR3 coding DNA: TGTGCCAGCGCCCGACAGGGGGCGAACACCGGGGAGCTGTTTTTT. V is TRBV2 and J is TRBJ2-2; TRBD1 agrees at 9 bases. CDR1 is SNHLY, CDR2 FYNNEI, per germline. The CDR3 consists of 15 residues. Trimming cost V 8 bases and J 0 bases; bases outside gene matches: 4.

This chain uses TRBV28 with TRBJ2-2, with 9 nucleotides matching TRBD1. Germline CDR1 and CDR2: MDHEN and SYDVKM. V lost 3 bases, J lost 4 bases, and 6 bases stayed unmatched. The CDR3 contains 16 residues. Here the CDR3 DNA reads TGTGCCAGCAGTTTGCCGGGACAGGGCACCACCGGGGAGCTGTTTTTT. It specifies CASSLPGQGTTGELFF.

The chain couples TRBV5-1 to TRBJ2-7, with 7 bases lining up with TRBD1. The CDR3 length is 12 residues. With V trimmed by 0 bases and J by 6 bases, 0 bases remained unmatched. CDR1 is SGHRS, CDR2 YFSETQ, per germline. Here the CDR3 reads CASSLGTGEQYF. In nucleotides, the CDR3 is TGCGCCAGCAGCTTGGGGACAGGCGAGCAGTACTTC.

This rearrangement joins TRBV28 to TRBJ1-5, with 7 nucleotides matching TRBD1. V lost 6 bases and J lost 1; bases outside the gene matches: 3. The germline V gene has CDR1 MDHEN and CDR2 SYDVKM. The CDR3 extends over 14 amino acids. The CDR3 region is CASREQGSNQPQHF. The CDR3 region has the DNA TGTGCCAGCAGAGAACAGGGGAGCAATCAGCCCCAGCATTTT.

This clone was detected a few times. The chain combines TRBV2 with TRBJ2-3; 10 bases agree with TRBD2. The trim removed 8 bases at V and 4 bases at J, leaving 9 bases unmatched. This CDR3 is built from 15 residues. Germline values: CDR1 SNHLY, CDR2 FYNNEI. In DNA form, the CDR3 reads TGTGCCAGCGTCGAGGGACTAGCGACTGCAGATACGCAGTATTTT. It is translated as CASVEGLATADTQYF.

This clone was seen only once. The CDR3 spells CASSLGTSGRVGDTQYF. The CDR3 DNA is TGTGCCAGCAGTTTAGGGACTAGCGGGAGGGTGGGAGATACGCAGTATTTT. V and J are TRBV28 and TRBJ2-3, with 16 nucleotides matching TRBD2. CDR1 and CDR2 (germline): MDHEN, SYDVKM. The ends lost 2 bases at V and 5 bases at J; junction bases unmatched: 4. The CDR3 has 17 residues.